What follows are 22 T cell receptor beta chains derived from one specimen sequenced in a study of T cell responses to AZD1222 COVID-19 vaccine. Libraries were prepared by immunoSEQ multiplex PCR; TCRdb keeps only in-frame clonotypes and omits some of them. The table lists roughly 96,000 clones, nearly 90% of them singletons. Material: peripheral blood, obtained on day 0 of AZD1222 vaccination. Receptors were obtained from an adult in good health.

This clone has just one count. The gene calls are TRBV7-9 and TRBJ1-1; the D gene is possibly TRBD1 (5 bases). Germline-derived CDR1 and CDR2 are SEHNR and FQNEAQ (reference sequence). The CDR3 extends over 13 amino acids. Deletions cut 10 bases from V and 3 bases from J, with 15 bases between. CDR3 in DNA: TGTGCCACCTCCGCGGGGGAGGACACTGAAGCTTTCTTT. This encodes CATSAGEDTEAFF.

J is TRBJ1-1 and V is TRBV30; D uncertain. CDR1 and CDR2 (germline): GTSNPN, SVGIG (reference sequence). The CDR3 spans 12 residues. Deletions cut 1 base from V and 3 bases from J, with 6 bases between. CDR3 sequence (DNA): TGTGCCTGGAGTGGTCAGTACACTGAAGCTTTCTTT. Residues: CAWSGQYTEAFF. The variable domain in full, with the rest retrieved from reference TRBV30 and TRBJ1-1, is SQTIHQWPATLVQPVGSPLSLECTVEGTSNPNLYWYRQAAGRGLQLLFYSVGIGQISSEVPQNLSASRPQDRQFILSSKKLLLSDSGFYLCAWSGQYTEAFFGQGTRLTVV.

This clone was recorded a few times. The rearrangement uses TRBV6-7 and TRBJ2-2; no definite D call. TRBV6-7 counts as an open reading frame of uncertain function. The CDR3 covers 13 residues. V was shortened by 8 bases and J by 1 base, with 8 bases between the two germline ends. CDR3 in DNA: TGTGCCAGCCCCCTGGAGAACACCGGGGAGCTGTTTTTT. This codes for CASPLENTGELFF.

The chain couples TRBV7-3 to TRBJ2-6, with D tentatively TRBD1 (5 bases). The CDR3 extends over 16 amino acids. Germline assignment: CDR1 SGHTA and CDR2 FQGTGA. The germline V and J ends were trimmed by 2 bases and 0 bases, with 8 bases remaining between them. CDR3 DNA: TGTGCCAGCAGCTTAGACAGCAGCTCTGGGGCCAACGTCCTGACTTTC. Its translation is CASSLDSSSGANVLTF.

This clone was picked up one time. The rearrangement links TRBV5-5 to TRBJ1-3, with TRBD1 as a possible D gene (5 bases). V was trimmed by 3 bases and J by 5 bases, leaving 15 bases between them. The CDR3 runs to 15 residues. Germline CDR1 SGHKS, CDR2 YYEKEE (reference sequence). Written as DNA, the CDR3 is TGTGCCAGCAGCTCCCCGACAGAAAAGAGAAACACCATATATTTT. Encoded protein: CASSSPTEKRNTIYF.

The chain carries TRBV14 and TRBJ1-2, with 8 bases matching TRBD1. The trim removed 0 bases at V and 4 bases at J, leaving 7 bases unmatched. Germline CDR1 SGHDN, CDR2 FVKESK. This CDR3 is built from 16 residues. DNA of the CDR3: TGTGCCAGCAGCCAAGATAGCCGGGGGACAGGCTATGGCTACACCTTC. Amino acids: CASSQDSRGTGYGYTF.

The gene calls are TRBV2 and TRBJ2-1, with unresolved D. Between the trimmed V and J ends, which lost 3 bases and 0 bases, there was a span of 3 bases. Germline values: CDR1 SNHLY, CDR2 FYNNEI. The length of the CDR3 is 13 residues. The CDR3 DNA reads TGTGCCAGCAGTGATGACTCCTACAATGAGCAGTTCTTC. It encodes CASSDDSYNEQFF.

CDR3 region: CASSGKGQGTGGYTF. The CDR3 DNA sequence: TGTGCCAGCAGCGGAAAAGGACAGGGGACTGGTGGCTACACCTTC. The genes are TRBV13 and TRBJ1-2; 9 bases fit TRBD1. With V trimmed by 5 bases and J by 7 bases, 11 bases remained unmatched. The CDR3 runs 15 residues. Germline assignment: CDR1 PRHDT and CDR2 FYEKMQ (reference sequence). Full variable domain (rest looked up from reference TRBV13 and TRBJ1-2): AAGVIQSPRHLIKEKRETATLKCYPIPRHDTVYWYQQGPGQDPQFLISFYEKMQSDKGSIPDRFSAQQFSDYHSELNMSSLELGDSALYFCASSGKGQGTGGYTFGSGTRLTVV.

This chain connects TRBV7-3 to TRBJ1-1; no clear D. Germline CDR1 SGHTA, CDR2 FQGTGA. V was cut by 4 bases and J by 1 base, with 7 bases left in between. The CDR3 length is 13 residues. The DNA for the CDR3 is TGTGCCAGCAGCTGGGAGCAGAACACTGAAGCTTTCTTT. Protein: CASSWEQNTEAFF.

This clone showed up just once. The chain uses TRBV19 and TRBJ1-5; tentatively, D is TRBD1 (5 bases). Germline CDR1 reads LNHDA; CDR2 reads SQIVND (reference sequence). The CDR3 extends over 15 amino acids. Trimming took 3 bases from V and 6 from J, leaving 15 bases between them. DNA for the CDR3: TGTGCCAGTAGTATCCCCCACGGGGGGGGTCAGCCCCAGCATTTT. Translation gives CASSIPHGGGQPQHF.

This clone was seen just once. The CDR3 loop is CASSPRMIGQGMNTEAFF. As DNA, the CDR3 is TGTGCCAGCAGCCCTCGAATGATCGGACAGGGGATGAACACTGAAGCTTTCTTT. V gene TRBV7-8 combines with J gene TRBJ1-1, with 9 positions matching TRBD1. The V gene's germline CDR1 is SGHVS and CDR2 FQNEAQ. This CDR3 spans 18 amino acids. The ends lost 5 bases at V and 0 bases at J; junction bases unmatched: 13. The whole variable domain, remainder taken from reference TRBV7-8 and TRBJ1-1, is GAGVSQSPRYKVAKRGQDVALRCDPISGHVSLFWYQQALGQGPEFLTYFQNEAQLDKSGLPSDRFFAERPEGSVSTLKIQRTQQEDSAVYLCASSPRMIGQGMNTEAFFGQGTRLTVV.

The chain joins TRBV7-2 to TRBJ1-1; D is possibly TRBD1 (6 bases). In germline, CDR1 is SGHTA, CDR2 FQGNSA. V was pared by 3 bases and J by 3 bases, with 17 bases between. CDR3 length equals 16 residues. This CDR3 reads CASSFTGGRLDTEAFF. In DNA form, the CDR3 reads TGTGCCAGCAGCTTTACCGGGGGGCGATTGGACACTGAAGCTTTCTTT.

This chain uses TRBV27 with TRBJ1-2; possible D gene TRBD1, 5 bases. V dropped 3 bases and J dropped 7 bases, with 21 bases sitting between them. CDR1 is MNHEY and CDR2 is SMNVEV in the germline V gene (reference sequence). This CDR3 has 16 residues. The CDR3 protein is CASSFQAWGVSSGYTF. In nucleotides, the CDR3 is TGTGCCAGCAGTTTCCAAGCTTGGGGGGTGTCGAGTGGCTACACCTTC.

CDR3 DNA sequence: TGTGCCAGTAGTATAACGGCTAGCGGGGCGCATGAGCAGTTCTTC. It specifies CASSITASGAHEQFF. The chain has TRBV19 and TRBJ2-1; 9 nucleotides agree with TRBD2. In germline, CDR1 is LNHDA, CDR2 SQIVND (reference sequence). CDR3 length: 15 amino acids. V was pared by 2 bases and J by 8 bases, with 7 bases of the junction left unmatched.

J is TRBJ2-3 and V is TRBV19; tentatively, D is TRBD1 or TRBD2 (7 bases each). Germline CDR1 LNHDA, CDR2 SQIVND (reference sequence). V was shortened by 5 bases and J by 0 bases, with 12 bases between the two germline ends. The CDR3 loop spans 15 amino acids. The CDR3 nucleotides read TGTGCCAGTAGTTCCCAGGGGGGGAGCACAGATACGCAGTATTTT. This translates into CASSSQGGSTDTQYF.

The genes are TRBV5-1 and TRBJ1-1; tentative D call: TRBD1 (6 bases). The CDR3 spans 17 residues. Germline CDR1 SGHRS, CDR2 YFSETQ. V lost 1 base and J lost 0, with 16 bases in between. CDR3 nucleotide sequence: TGCGCCAGCAGCTTGTCCGGACAGCCAATAATGAACACTGAAGCTTTCTTT. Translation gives CASSLSGQPIMNTEAFF.

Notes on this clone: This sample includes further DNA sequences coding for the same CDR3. CDR3: CASRTGQNTGELFF. The DNA of the CDR3 is TGTGCCAGCAGAACAGGGCAGAACACCGGGGAGCTGTTTTTT. J is TRBJ2-2 and V is TRBV2; D may be TRBD1 (6 bases). CDR3 length equals 14 residues. Looked up from germline, CDR1 is SNHLY and CDR2 is FYNNEI. V was pared by 6 bases and J by 1 base, with 9 bases between.

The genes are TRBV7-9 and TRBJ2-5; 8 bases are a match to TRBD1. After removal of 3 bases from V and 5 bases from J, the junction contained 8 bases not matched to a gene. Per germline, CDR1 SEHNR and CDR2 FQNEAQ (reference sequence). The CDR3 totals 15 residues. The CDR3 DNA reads TGTGCCAGCAGCTTGAATCGACAGGGGAGGGAGACCCAGTACTTC. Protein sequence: CASSLNRQGRETQYF.

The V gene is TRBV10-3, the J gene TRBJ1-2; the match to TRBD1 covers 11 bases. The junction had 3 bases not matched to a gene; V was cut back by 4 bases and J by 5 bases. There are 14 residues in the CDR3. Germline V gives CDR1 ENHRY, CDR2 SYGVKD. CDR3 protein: CAISGTGGEYGYTF. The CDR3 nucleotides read TGTGCCATCAGTGGGACAGGGGGCGAGTATGGCTACACCTTC.

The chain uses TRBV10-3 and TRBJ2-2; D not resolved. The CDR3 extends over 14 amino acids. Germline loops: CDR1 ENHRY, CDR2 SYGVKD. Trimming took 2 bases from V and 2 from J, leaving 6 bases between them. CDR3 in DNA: TGTGCCATCAGTGAGCCACAAAACACCGGGGAGCTGTTTTTT. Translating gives CAISEPQNTGELFF.

CDR3 in DNA: TGTGCCAGTAGTATAGGAAGGAGCGACGGTTCACCCCTCCACTTT. Its translation: CASSIGRSDGSPLHF. This sequence joins TRBV19 and TRBJ1-6; D remains ambiguous. From germline, CDR1 is LNHDA and CDR2 SQIVND (reference sequence). Trimming pared 1 base from V and 9 bases from J, leaving 13 bases between. This CDR3 spans 15 amino acids.

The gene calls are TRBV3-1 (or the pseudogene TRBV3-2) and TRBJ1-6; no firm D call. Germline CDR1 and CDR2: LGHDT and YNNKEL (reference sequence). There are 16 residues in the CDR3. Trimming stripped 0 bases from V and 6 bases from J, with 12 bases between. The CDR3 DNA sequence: TGTGCCAGCAGCCAAGATTGGCTGGATAGTAATTCACCCCTCCACTTT. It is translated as CASSQDWLDSNSPLHF.